This entry concerns a single T cell receptor (beta chain). Some clones are missing from TCRdb's copy, which holds only in-frame ones; the method was immunoSEQ multiplex PCR. The sample has 26,000 or so clones, roughly 90% seen once. V lost 4 bases, J lost 5 bases, and 17 bases lay in between. This CDR3 has 16 residues. Germline assignment: CDR1 SEHNR and CDR2 FQNEAQ (reference sequence). These data are taken from a study of blood T cell repertoires in COVID-19. This chain connects TRBV7-9 to TRBJ2-2, with no clear D. Sequencing was carried out using peripheral blood. This sequence originates from a human donor in a cohort sampled during active COVID-19. The CDR3 nucleotides are TGTGCCAGCAGCTCCGACCCACCAGGTCGGACCGGGGAGCTGTTTTTT. Amino acid sequence: CASSSDPPGRTGELFF.